This T cell receptor (beta chain) was captured by sequencing in a study of OX40 agonist ivuxolimab in advanced cancers. About the research overall: Intravenous ivuxolimab was administered to patients every 2 weeks at 0.01 to 10 mg/kg. In three patients, partial responses were observed, one with hepatocellular carcinoma and two with cutaneous melanoma. Study results and caveats: Among the lowest peripheral clonal expansion occurred in 0.1-3.0 mg/kg partial responders.

Measured with immunoSEQ multiplex PCR; TCRdb has only the in-frame clones, and not every one. This table holds about 70,000 clones, around 90% found once. V lost 3 bases, J lost 4 bases, and 3 bases lay in between. The germline CDR1 and CDR2 sequences are SGHAT and FQNNGV. This CDR3 comprises 11 residues. Notes on this clone: Its target is unknown.

The chain combines TRBV11-2 with TRBJ1-1; the D is unclear. Sequencing used CD4+ or CD8+ T cells sorted from blood, obtained in a trial of the OX40 agonist ivuxolimab. The receptor's source is an adult with an advanced solid tumor such as melanoma, head and neck, liver or kidney cancer. CDR3 sequence reads: CASSLATEAFF. CDR3 bases: TGTGCCAGCAGCTTGGCCACTGAAGCTTTCTTT.